The 8 T cell receptor beta chains in this list originate from one sample, sequenced in a study of T cell clonotyping in hematopoietic cell transplantation (dated by TCRdb to the early 2020s). The time point tag for this specimen amounts to: recipient sample about 28 days before transplant, after cytoreduction. The library was obtained by the immunoSEQ multiplex PCR assay. Sourced from immuneACCESS, this table was stored by TCRdb with only in-frame sequences that have V and J called. A share of the clones is absent; for the studies checked, an unresolved V gene accounts for under half, and the remainder has no known explanation. The sample contains around 11,000 clones, more than 75% of them found a single time. The ten biggest clones cover 15% of the sample. This specimen was peripheral blood mononuclear cells, taken before stem cell transplant. All receptors derive from a woman in her forties or fifties with chronic myeloid leukemia. Some clones in this sample may be carry-over from other donors' samples.

The chain is built from TRBV5-1 and TRBJ2-3; 7 bases align to TRBD2. Trimming cost V 5 bases and J 3 bases; bases outside gene matches: 9. The CDR3 length is 15 residues. From germline, CDR1 is SGHRS and CDR2 YFSETQ. CDR3 residues: CASRGAGGVTDTQYF. CDR3 bases: TGCGCCAGCAGGGGTGCTGGGGGGGTTACAGATACGCAGTATTTT. Looking up the rest from reference TRBV5-1 and TRBJ2-3 gives the full variable domain: KAGVTQTPRYLIKTRGQQVTLSCSPISGHRSVSWYQQTPGQGLQFLFEYFSETQRNKGNFPGRFSGRQFSNSRSEMNVSTLELGDSALYLCASRGAGGVTDTQYFGPGTRLTVL.

The genes are TRBV28 and TRBJ2-7; D is possibly TRBD1 (6 bases). The length of the CDR3 is 14 residues. Germline V gives CDR1 MDHEN, CDR2 SYDVKM. The V gene lost 5 bases and the J gene lost 3 bases, with 14 bases spanning the gap. The CDR3 protein is CASSPQGPLYEQYF. The CDR3 coding sequence is TGTGCCAGCAGTCCCCAGGGGCCCCTCTACGAGCAGTACTTC.

This chain uses TRBV4-1 with TRBJ2-7; 7 bases map to TRBD2. Germline CDR1 is MGHRA and CDR2 is YSYEKL. The CDR3 length is 14 residues. V dropped 1 base and J dropped 4; count of bases not matched to a gene: 4. The CDR3 DNA is TGCGCCAGCAGCCAAGGACTAGCAGGGTACGAGCAGTACTTC. Its translation is CASSQGLAGYEQYF.

This chain links TRBV6-1 with TRBJ1-1, with 8 positions matching TRBD1. CDR1 and CDR2 from the germline V gene are MNHNS and SASEGT. Trimming at V came to 6 bases and at J to 4 bases, leaving 4 bases not matched to a gene. This CDR3 is 13 amino acids long. The CDR3 DNA follows: TGTGCCAGCAGGGACAGGGCTTTCACTGAAGCTTTCTTT. This sequence encodes CASRDRAFTEAFF.

This clone was found once. The chain is built from TRBV7-6 and TRBJ2-7, with D unresolved. The V gene lost 1 base and the J gene lost 2 bases, with 9 bases spanning the gap. The germline CDR1 and CDR2 sequences are SGHVS and FNYEAQ. The CDR3 runs to 14 residues. Here the CDR3 reads CASSLEGRTYEQYF. The CDR3 nucleotides read TGTGCCAGCAGCTTAGAGGGCAGGACCTACGAGCAGTACTTC.

The V gene is TRBV10-3, the J gene TRBJ2-3, with D perhaps matching TRBD1 (5 bases). This CDR3 has 14 residues. Germline V lookup: CDR1 ENHRY, CDR2 SYGVKD. V was cut by 2 bases and J by 0 bases, with 6 bases left in between. CDR3: CAISEDSSTDTQYF. CDR3 DNA: TGTGCCATCAGTGAGGACAGTAGCACAGATACGCAGTATTTT.

J is TRBJ2-7 and V is TRBV10-1, with 7 nucleotides matching TRBD2. The CDR3 has 13 residues. CDR1 WNHNN and CDR2 SYGVQD come from the germline V gene (reference sequence). V lost 7 bases, J lost 3 bases, and 6 bases stayed unmatched. The CDR3 region is CASTWDYIYEQYF. The CDR3 coding sequence is TGCGCCAGCACGTGGGACTACATCTACGAGCAGTACTTC.

The genes are TRBV6-1 and TRBJ1-1; D call uncertain. Germline V CDR1 and CDR2: MNHNS, SASEGT. This CDR3 has 13 amino acids. Trimming removed 1 base from V and 6 bases from J, with 9 bases in between. The CDR3 nucleotides are TGTGCCAGCAGTGAAGAAAACGATCCTGAAGCTTTCTTT. Protein: CASSEENDPEAFF.